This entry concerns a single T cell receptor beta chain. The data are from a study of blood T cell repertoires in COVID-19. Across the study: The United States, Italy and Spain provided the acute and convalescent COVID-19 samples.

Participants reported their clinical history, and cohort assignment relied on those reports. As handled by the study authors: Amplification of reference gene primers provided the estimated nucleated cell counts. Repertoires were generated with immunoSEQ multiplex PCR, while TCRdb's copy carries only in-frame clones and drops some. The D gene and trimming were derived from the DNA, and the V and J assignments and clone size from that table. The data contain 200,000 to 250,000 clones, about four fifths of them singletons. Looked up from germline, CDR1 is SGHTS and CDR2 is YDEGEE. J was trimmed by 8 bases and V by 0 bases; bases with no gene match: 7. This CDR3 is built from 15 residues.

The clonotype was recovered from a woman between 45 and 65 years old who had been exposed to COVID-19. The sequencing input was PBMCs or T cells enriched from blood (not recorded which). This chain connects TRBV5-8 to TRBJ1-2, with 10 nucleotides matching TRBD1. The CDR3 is CASSLGDRGVAGYTF. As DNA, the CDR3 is TGTGCCAGCAGCTTGGGGGACAGGGGTGTGGCGGGCTACACCTTC.